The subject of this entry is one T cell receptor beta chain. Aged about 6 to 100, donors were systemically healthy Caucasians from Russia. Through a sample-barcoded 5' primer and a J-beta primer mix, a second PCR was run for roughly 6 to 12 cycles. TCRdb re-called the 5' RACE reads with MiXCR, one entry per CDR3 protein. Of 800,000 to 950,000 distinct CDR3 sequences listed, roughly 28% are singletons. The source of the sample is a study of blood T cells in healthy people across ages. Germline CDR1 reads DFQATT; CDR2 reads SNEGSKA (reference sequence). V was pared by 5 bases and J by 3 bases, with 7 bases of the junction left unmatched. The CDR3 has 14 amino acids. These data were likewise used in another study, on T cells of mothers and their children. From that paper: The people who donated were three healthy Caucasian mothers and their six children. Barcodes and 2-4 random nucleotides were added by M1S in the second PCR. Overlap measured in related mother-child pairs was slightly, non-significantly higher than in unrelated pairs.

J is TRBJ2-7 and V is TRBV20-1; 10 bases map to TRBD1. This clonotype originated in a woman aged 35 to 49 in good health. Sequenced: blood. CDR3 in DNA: TGCAGTGCTCCTCCGGGACAGGGGATCTACGAGCAGTACTTC. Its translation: CSAPPGQGIYEQYF.